This is a list of T cell receptor beta chains from one sample in a study of T-cell memory formation after mild COVID-19. TCRdb processed the 5' RACE reads anew with MiXCR; each CDR3 protein has one entry. This repertoire shows around 500,000 distinct CDR3 sequences, about 20% found once; its top ten account for approximately 13%. The source material was PBMCs or a T cell subset sorted from them (not recorded which). The origin of the receptors is an adult woman who had mild COVID-19 (a few samples of this study predate the infection). Cell type and time point are not known. CDR3s include the opening cysteine and the closing phenylalanine or tryptophan. The D gene is left open where the match is weak. Clone size is stated in some rows and not others, as once, few, many or a class when expanded.

len,abundance,v_gene,j_gene,d_gene,CDR3aa,CDR3nt
14,many,TRBV3-1,TRBJ1-1,-,CASSRPGLGFEAFF,TGTGCCAGCAGCCGCCCCGGATTGGGGTTTGAAGCTTTCTTT
15,-,TRBV6-5,TRBJ2-7,TRBD2,CASSYILAGAYEQYF,TGTGCCAGCAGTTACATCCTAGCGGGGGCCTACGAGCAGTACTTC
14,few,TRBV12-3/TRBV12-4,TRBJ2-2,TRBD1,CASRPKTGTGELFF,TGTGCCAGCAGGCCCAAGACAGGGACCGGGGAGCTGTTTTTT
16,few,TRBV4-1,TRBJ2-3,TRBD2,CASSQSLAGVTDTQYF,TGCGCCAGCAGCCAATCCCTAGCGGGGGTCACAGATACGCAGTATTTT
11,few,TRBV3-1,TRBJ2-7,-,CASSQGDEQYF,TGTGCCAGCAGCCAAGGGGACGAGCAGTACTTC
15,few,TRBV20-1,TRBJ1-5,-,CSANPGGVGNQPQHF,TGCAGTGCTAACCCGGGGGGGGTCGGCAATCAGCCCCAGCATTTT
17,-,TRBV14,TRBJ1-2,TRBD1,CASSHPGQGAKKYGYTF,TGTGCCAGCAGCCATCCGGGACAGGGGGCAAAGAAGTATGGCTACACCTTC
14,few,TRBV29-1,TRBJ1-1,TRBD1,CSTHRDRGDTEAFF,TGCAGCACGCACCGGGACAGGGGAGACACTGAAGCTTTCTTT
14,-,TRBV18,TRBJ1-1,-,CASQNPTENTEAFF,TGTGCCAGCCAGAACCCGACAGAGAACACTGAAGCTTTCTTT
15,once,TRBV7-9,TRBJ2-3,TRBD2,CASSPLGGRADTQYF,TGTGCCAGCAGCCCGCTAGGCGGGAGGGCAGATACGCAGTATTTT
13,few,TRBV5-5,TRBJ1-2,-,CASSLWERYGYTF,TGTGCCAGCAGCTTGTGGGAACGATATGGCTACACCTTC
15,-,TRBV20-1,TRBJ2-1,TRBD1,CSARPPGTGVNEQFF,TGCAGTGCTCGGCCCCCCGGGACAGGGGTCAATGAGCAGTTCTTC
15,-,TRBV5-1,TRBJ2-1,-,CASSLAANSYNEQFF,TGCGCCAGCAGCTTGGCGGCGAACTCCTACAATGAGCAGTTCTTC
15,-,TRBV6-2/TRBV6-3,TRBJ2-2,-,CASSFRDTNTGELFF,TGTGCCAGCAGTTTCCGGGACACCAACACCGGGGAGCTGTTTTTT
15,-,TRBV2,TRBJ2-7,TRBD2,CASSEEREDTYEQYF,TGTGCCAGCAGTGAAGAGCGGGAGGATACCTACGAGCAGTACTTC
16,many,TRBV7-2,TRBJ2-3,TRBD2,CASSLSPGLETDTQYF,TGTGCCAGCAGCTTAAGTCCGGGACTAGAGACAGATACGCAGTATTTT
13,-,TRBV5-1,TRBJ1-1,-,CASSSEPNTEAFF,TGCGCCAGCAGCTCGGAACCGAACACTGAAGCTTTCTTT
15,few,TRBV12-3/TRBV12-4,TRBJ2-7,-,CASSLNGPSSYEQYF,TGTGCCAGCAGTTTAAACGGGCCAAGCTCCTACGAGCAGTACTTC
15,-,TRBV7-9,TRBJ2-7,TRBD2,CASSLGLAGAHEQYF,TGTGCCAGCAGCTTGGGACTAGCGGGAGCCCACGAGCAGTACTTC
16,-,TRBV5-1,TRBJ1-1,-,CASSLVQGKARTEAFF,TGCGCCAGCAGCTTGGTCCAGGGAAAGGCACGGACTGAAGCTTTCTTT
12,few,TRBV7-7,TRBJ2-1,-,CASSPQGCEQFF,TGTGCTAGCAGCCCTCAGGGGTGTGAGCAGTTCTTC
14,-,TRBV27,TRBJ2-7,-,CASSNIGDPYEQYF,TGTGCCAGCAGCAATATAGGGGACCCCTACGAGCAGTACTTC
14,few,TRBV15,TRBJ2-2,TRBD1,CATRRQGNTGELFF,TGTGCCACCAGGAGACAGGGGAACACCGGGGAGCTGTTTTTT
11,-,TRBV28,TRBJ2-7,-,CASSLFGEQYF,TGTGCCAGCAGTTTATTTGGGGAGCAGTACTTC
11,once,TRBV9,TRBJ1-2,-,CASSADSLATF,TGTGCCAGCAGCGCGGACAGTCTTGCCACCTTC
18,few,TRBV21-1,TRBJ1-5,-,CASSKESPKKGFNQPQHF,TGTGCCAGCAGCAAAGAAAGCCCGAAGAAAGGGTTCAATCAGCCCCAGCATTTT
11,few,TRBV12-5,TRBJ2-3,-,CASALTDTQYF,TGTGCTAGTGCCCTGACAGATACGCAGTATTTT
16,-,TRBV2,TRBJ1-1,-,CASSERGRRAGTEAFF,TGTGCCAGCAGTGAAAGAGGTAGGAGGGCCGGCACTGAAGCTTTCTTT
17,-,TRBV4-3,TRBJ2-2,TRBD2,CASSQDLGEGLVGELFF,TGCGCCAGCAGCCAAGATCTGGGGGAGGGTCTTGTCGGGGAGCTGTTTTTT
14,-,TRBV12-3/TRBV12-4,TRBJ2-5,TRBD2,CASNAGGGRETQYF,TGTGCCAGCAATGCCGGGGGGGGGCGAGAGACCCAGTACTTC
14,few,TRBV20-1,TRBJ1-2,-,CSAAGRGSNYGYTF,TGCAGTGCCGCCGGCCGGGGCAGCAACTATGGCTACACCTTC